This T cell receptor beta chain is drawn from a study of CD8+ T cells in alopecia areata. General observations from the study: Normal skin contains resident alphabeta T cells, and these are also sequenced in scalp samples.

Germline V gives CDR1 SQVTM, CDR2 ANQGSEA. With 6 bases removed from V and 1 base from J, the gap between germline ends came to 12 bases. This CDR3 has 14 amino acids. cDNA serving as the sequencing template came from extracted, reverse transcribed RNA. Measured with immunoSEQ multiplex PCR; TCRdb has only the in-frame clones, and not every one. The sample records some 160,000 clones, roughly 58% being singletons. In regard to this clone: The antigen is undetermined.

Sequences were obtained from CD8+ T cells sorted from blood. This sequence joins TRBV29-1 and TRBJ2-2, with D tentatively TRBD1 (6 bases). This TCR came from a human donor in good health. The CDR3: CSVRGQLNTGELFF. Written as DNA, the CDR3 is TGCAGCGTCCGTGGACAGCTGAACACCGGGGAGCTGTTTTTT.